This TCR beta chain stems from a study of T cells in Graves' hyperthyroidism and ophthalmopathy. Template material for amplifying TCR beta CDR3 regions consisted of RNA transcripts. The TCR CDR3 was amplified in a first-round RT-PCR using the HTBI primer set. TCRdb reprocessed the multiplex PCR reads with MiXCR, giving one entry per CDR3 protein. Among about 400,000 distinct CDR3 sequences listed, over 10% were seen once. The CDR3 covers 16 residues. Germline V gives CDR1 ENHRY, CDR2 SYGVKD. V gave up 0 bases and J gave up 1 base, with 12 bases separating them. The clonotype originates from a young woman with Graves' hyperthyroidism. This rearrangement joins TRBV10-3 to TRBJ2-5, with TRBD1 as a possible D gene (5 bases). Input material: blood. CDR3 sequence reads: CAISESGAQIQETQYF. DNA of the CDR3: TGTGCCATCAGTGAGTCTGGGGCACAGATCCAAGAGACCCAGTACTTC.